The text below deals with one T cell receptor beta chain. The antigen is not known. Germline CDR1 reads SGHVS; CDR2 reads FNYEAQ. The V gene lost 0 bases and the J gene lost 7 bases, with 8 bases spanning the gap. The CDR3 is 13 amino acids. The data were taken from a study of T cell repertoires in cytomegalovirus infection. Whole-study context: Well-studied HLA-B-restricted epitopes and recently identified HLA-C-restricted epitopes of CMV were both used in the study. Public TCR beta signatures indicated both CMV infection and matching HLA type.

TCRdb reprocessed the reads with MiXCR, giving one entry per CDR3 protein. The table includes approximately 730,000 distinct CDR3 sequences, about 27% detected once. Findings of the study overall: HLA-C-restricted CMV-specific TCR beta clonotypes prevailed in the ex vivo response. Totalled public TCR beta family frequency picked out people who carried CMV plus the relevant HLA.

The input for sequencing was cultured CD8+ T cells from PBMCs, taken from culture after CMV antigen stimulation. V gene TRBV7-6 combines with J gene TRBJ2-3; no reliable D call. The receptor was isolated from a human donor in good health (CMV status not recorded). Some clones in this sample may be carry-over from other donors' samples. The CDR3 here is CASSLAPGNTQYF. CDR3 DNA: TGTGCCAGCAGCTTAGCGCCCGGCAATACGCAGTATTTT.